The T cell receptor beta chain described here comes from a study of PD-1 blockade in classical Hodgkin lymphoma. Background on the study: With a 2-week interval, patients received intravenous nivolumab at 3 mg/kg.

Every single patient, without exception, relapsed after autologous stem cell transplantation, and brentuximab vedotin exposure varied. Findings of the study overall: By C4D1 there was a significant rise in CD4+ TCR diversity but not in CD8+ TCR diversity. For complete responders, baseline diversity was comparable to that of newly diagnosed patients. TCR diversity at baseline was reported to be reduced in newly diagnosed patients relative to healthy donors.

A remark on this clone: Its cognate antigen is unknown.

This table comes from immunoSEQ multiplex PCR, and its TCRdb copy is limited to in-frame clones, with some not included. The sample contains about 4,000 clones, around four fifths of which appear only once. The trim removed 1 base at V and 7 bases at J, leaving 5 bases unmatched. The CDR3 consists of 14 residues. Germline V gives CDR1 SGHRS, CDR2 YFSETQ. The sample in question was peripheral blood mononuclear cells (PBMCs), obtained at baseline. This chain joins TRBV5-1 and TRBJ2-1; TRBD2 matches 7 bases. The receptor was isolated from a human donor with classical Hodgkin lymphoma. This CDR3 reads CASSLWTSENEQFF. CDR3 in DNA: TGCGCCAGCAGCTTGTGGACTAGTGAGAATGAGCAGTTCTTC.